The 2 T cell receptor beta chains given below trace back to one sample, sequenced in a study of blood T cell repertoires in COVID-19. TCRdb's table, derived via immunoSEQ multiplex PCR, lists solely in-frame clones and lacks some. The sample has approximately 110,000 clones, about two thirds seen once; the top ten hold around 0.9%. Source material: peripheral blood. These receptors all stem from a human donor with acute or convalescent COVID-19. The donor label of this sample is uncertain.

The chain combines TRBV4-2 with TRBJ2-2; 11 positions agree with TRBD2. The V gene end was trimmed by 1 base and the J gene end by 3 bases; junction bases not matched to a gene: 7. The length of the CDR3 is 18 residues. Looked up from germline, CDR1 is LGHNA and CDR2 is YNFKEQ. CDR3 coding DNA: TGTGCCAGCAGCCAAGTTCCCCTAGCGGGGGGTTACACCGGGGAGCTGTTTTTT. Its protein is CASSQVPLAGGYTGELFF.

V and J are TRBV12-5 and TRBJ1-5, with a tentative D call TRBD1 (6 bases). The germline V and J ends were trimmed by 3 bases and 4 bases, with 19 bases remaining between them. Germline assignment: CDR1 LGHNT and CDR2 FRNRAP. This CDR3 is 17 amino acids long. CDR3 bases: TGTGCTAGTGGTTTCGAGACAGGCGCGACCCTTAATCAGCCCCAGCATTTT. It codes for CASGFETGATLNQPQHF.